This record concerns one TCR beta chain sequence. What it recognizes is unknown. Repertoires were generated with immunoSEQ multiplex PCR, while TCRdb's copy carries only in-frame clones and drops some. The data show 100,000 to 150,000 clones, about 90% seen once. The data stem from a study of T cell responses to AZD1222 COVID-19 vaccine. General study findings and limits: Donor demographics were predominantly white British with a female majority; clonal diversity may be underestimated. The peak T cell response came first, and repertoires were sampled only after it. With two AZD1222 doses given, Spike-specific TCR breadth and depth both rose. Baseline seropositivity characterized only a handful of AZD1222 recipients.

Germline V gene data show CDR1 as MDHEN and CDR2 as SYDVKM. This CDR3 has 12 residues. V lost 4 bases, J lost 5 bases, and 8 bases lay in between. The V call is TRBV28, the J call TRBJ1-2; no firm D call. The sequence came from an adult in good health. The sample consisted of peripheral blood, taken on day 0 of MenACWY control vaccination. The CDR3 DNA reads as TGTGCCAGCAGTTCCGCCCTTTATGGCTACACCTTC. Translating it yields CASSSALYGYTF.